This entry lists 25 T cell receptor beta chains sequenced from one sample in a study of T cell responses to AZD1222 COVID-19 vaccine. TCRdb's table, derived via immunoSEQ multiplex PCR, lists solely in-frame clones and lacks some. The sample holds about 170,000 clones, approximately 95% seen once. The starting material was peripheral blood, obtained on day 0 of AZD1222 vaccination. The source of these receptors is an adult in good health.

The chain couples TRBV23-1 to TRBJ1-2, with D perhaps TRBD1 (5 bases). TRBV23-1 belongs to the ORF category, with a function that is uncertain. The CDR3 sequence is 14 residues long. Trimming stripped 3 bases from V and 1 base from J, with 9 bases between. This chain's CDR3 is CASSHPDSNYGYTF. In nucleotides, the CDR3 is TGCGCCAGCAGTCACCCCGACAGTAACTATGGCTACACCTTC.

This sequence joins TRBV6-5 and TRBJ1-5, with unresolved D. This CDR3 has 15 amino acids. Trimming shortened V by 0 bases and J by 6 bases, and 12 bases separated the two germline ends. Germline values: CDR1 MNHEY, CDR2 SVGAGI. This CDR3 is CASSYSVSPGQPQHF. CDR3 in DNA: TGTGCCAGCAGTTACTCCGTCAGCCCAGGTCAGCCCCAGCATTTT.

V and J are TRBV3-1 (or the pseudogene TRBV3-2) and TRBJ1-1, with 9 bases lining up with TRBD1. This CDR3 spans 14 amino acids. The germline V gene has CDR1 LGHDT and CDR2 YNNKEL (reference sequence). V shed 0 bases and J 11 bases; nucleotides not matched to a gene: 7. This chain's CDR3 is CASSQDQGTGRAFF. The CDR3 region has the DNA TGTGCCAGCAGCCAAGACCAGGGGACAGGGCGGGCTTTCTTT.

The CDR3 region is CATSSWGDHRTF. For the CDR3, the DNA is TGTGCCACCAGCTCTTGGGGGGACCACCGGACCTTC. The V gene is TRBV15, the J gene TRBJ1-2, with TRBD1 as a possible D gene (5 bases). The CDR3 loop spans 12 amino acids. V gave up 5 bases and J gave up 14 bases, with 18 bases separating them. Germline V gives CDR1 LNHNV, CDR2 YYDKDF (reference sequence).

This sequence joins TRBV18 and TRBJ2-3; D remains ambiguous. Trimming took 4 bases from V and 5 from J, leaving 16 bases between them. The CDR3 extends over 15 amino acids. Germline values: CDR1 KGHSH, CDR2 LQKENI. As DNA, the CDR3 is TGTGCCAGCTCACGCGCCGGGCCCGAAAGAGATACGCAGTATTTT. Protein: CASSRAGPERDTQYF.

The CDR3 coding sequence is TGTGCCAGCAGCCAAGACTACGGAAATTCACCCCTCCACTTT. It codes for CASSQDYGNSPLHF. The genes are TRBV3-1 (or the pseudogene TRBV3-2) and TRBJ1-6; D uncertain. The germline V gene encodes CDR1 LGHDT and CDR2 YNNKEL (reference sequence). There are 14 residues in the CDR3. V lost 0 bases and J lost 7, with 7 bases in between.

Turning to this clone: This sample includes further DNA sequences coding for the same CDR3. The chain links TRBV25-1 to TRBJ2-7, with 8 nucleotides matching TRBD1. Germline CDR1 is MGHDK and CDR2 is SYGVNS. This CDR3 is built from 13 residues. The V gene end was trimmed by 8 bases and the J gene end by 0 bases; junction bases not matched to a gene: 3. The CDR3 DNA reads TGTGCCAGCTCCGGGACAGGCTCCTACGAGCAGTACTTC. Protein sequence: CASSGTGSYEQYF.

The chain is built from TRBV5-4 and TRBJ1-2; D unclear. CDR3 length equals 15 residues. Germline V CDR1 and CDR2: SGHNT, YYREEE (reference sequence). V gave up 4 bases and J gave up 4 bases, with 17 bases separating them. The CDR3 DNA follows: TGTGCCAGCAGCAGCCCGGAGGGCACCGTCTATGGCTACACCTTC. It is translated as CASSSPEGTVYGYTF.

The chain employs TRBV6-5 and TRBJ1-2; D is ambiguous. The V gene's germline CDR1 is MNHEY and CDR2 SVGAGI. CDR3 length: 13 amino acids. Trimming stripped 4 bases from V and 4 bases from J, with 10 bases between. The CDR3 DNA is TGTGCCAGCAGTTTAGCCGTGGCCTATGGCTACACCTTC. This gives the protein CASSLAVAYGYTF.

V and J are TRBV5-1 and TRBJ2-3, with D tentatively TRBD2 (6 bases). CDR3 length equals 13 residues. Germline CDR1 and CDR2: SGHRS and YFSETQ. The V gene lost 1 base and the J gene lost 6 bases, with 9 bases spanning the gap. The CDR3 DNA reads as TGCGCCAGCAGCTTGACCGGGGGTGATACGCAGTATTTT. Its protein is CASSLTGGDTQYF.

This chain joins TRBV6-1 and TRBJ2-5; 7 bases match TRBD1. The CDR3 is made up of 12 amino acids. Germline-derived CDR1 and CDR2 are MNHNS and SASEGT. The V gene end was trimmed by 6 bases and the J gene end by 5 bases; junction bases not matched to a gene: 3. CDR3 bases: TGTGCCAGCAGGCTAGGGGGCGAGACCCAGTACTTC. This encodes CASRLGGETQYF.

Turning to this clone: One end of the junction is discordant with germline, which a read error may explain. V gene TRBV6-1 combines with J gene TRBJ2-3, with D tentatively TRBD2 (5 bases). Germline CDR1 MNHNS, CDR2 SASEGT. The CDR3 spans 17 residues. CDR3: CASREVVRVLRKDTQYF. Written as DNA, the CDR3 is TGTGCCAGCAGGGAAGTCGTGAGGGTTTTGAGAAAAGATACGCAGTATTTT.

The chain has TRBV7-2 and TRBJ1-5; D remains unclear. Germline-derived CDR1 and CDR2 are SGHTA and FQGNSA. The CDR3 spans 15 residues. Between the trimmed V and J ends, which lost 4 bases and 1 base, there was a span of 11 bases. CDR3 sequence reads: CASSSSFGSNQPQHF. In DNA form, the CDR3 reads TGTGCCAGCAGCTCGTCATTTGGCAGCAATCAGCCCCAGCATTTT.

The chain uses TRBV28 and TRBJ1-4; D is unclear. Trimming took off 5 bases at V and 1 base at J, with 8 bases between the two ends. This CDR3 region has 14 residues. The V gene's germline CDR1 is MDHEN and CDR2 SYDVKM. The CDR3 is CASSSWETNEKLFF. CDR3 nucleotide sequence: TGTGCCAGCAGTAGTTGGGAAACTAATGAAAAACTGTTTTTT.

This clone occurred a few times. The V and J genes are TRBV11-2 and TRBJ1-2, with 9 positions matching TRBD1. Trimming removed 2 bases from V and 4 bases from J; junction bases left unmatched: 5. Germline assignment: CDR1 SGHAT and CDR2 FQNNGV. The CDR3 totals 15 residues. The CDR3 protein is CASSLQGQGGYGYTF. CDR3 sequence (DNA): TGTGCCAGCAGCTTACAGGGACAGGGAGGCTATGGCTACACCTTC.

About this clone: One junction end does not reproduce the germline sequence, and a read error may be involved. Written as DNA, the CDR3 is TGTGCCAGCAGTTTAGCGGAGGGCCCCTACAATGAGCAGTTCTTC. Protein sequence: CASSLAEGPYNEQFF. The rearrangement uses TRBV11-1 and TRBJ2-1; maybe TRBD2 (6 bases). The CDR3 totals 15 residues. Germline-derived CDR1 and CDR2 are SGHAT and FQDESV (reference sequence).

V is TRBV6-1 and J is TRBJ2-5; a weak D match, TRBD2 (5 bases). Between the trimmed V and J ends, which lost 2 bases and 5 bases, there was a span of 24 bases. The germline V gene has CDR1 MNHNS and CDR2 SASEGT. The CDR3 extends over 18 amino acids. The CDR3 is CASSELVGSEAFRETQYF. CDR3 bases: TGTGCCAGCAGTGAACTCGTGGGTAGCGAGGCTTTCCGGGAGACCCAGTACTTC.

This rearrangement joins TRBV19 to TRBJ2-7; 8 positions agree with TRBD1. The CDR3 is made up of 18 amino acids. CDR1 and CDR2 from the germline V gene are LNHDA and SQIVND (reference sequence). The V and J ends lost 6 bases and 1 base, in that order; junction bases with no gene match: 17. CDR3 amino acids: CASRAPGTGGRGSYEQYF. The CDR3 nucleotides read TGTGCCAGTAGAGCCCCCGGTACAGGGGGTAGGGGTTCCTACGAGCAGTACTTC.

This chain connects TRBV5-1 to TRBJ1-6; D might be TRBD1 (6 bases). From germline, CDR1 is SGHRS and CDR2 YFSETQ. The CDR3 sequence is 14 residues long. The V end was cut by 1 base, the J end by 7 bases, with 9 bases between. CDR3 residues: CASSLTGPNSPLHF. Here the CDR3 DNA reads TGCGCCAGCAGCTTGACAGGGCCGAATTCACCCCTCCACTTT.

V and J are TRBV23-1 and TRBJ1-4, with a tentative D call TRBD1 (6 bases). TRBV23-1 is identified as an open reading frame with a role that is uncertain. The CDR3 sequence is 14 residues long. With 7 bases removed from V and 5 bases from J, the gap between germline ends came to 14 bases. The CDR3 coding sequence is TGCGCCAGCACTAGGTACAGGGAAAATGAAAAACTGTTTTTT. As protein: CASTRYRENEKLFF.

The chain joins TRBV6-5 to TRBJ2-1; D is ambiguous. The CDR3 totals 14 residues. Trimming removed 0 bases from V and 4 bases from J, with 7 bases in between. Per the germline V gene, CDR1 is MNHEY and CDR2 is SVGAGI. CDR3 nucleotide sequence: TGTGCCAGCAGTTACTCGAGACTGTACAATGAGCAGTTCTTC. Encoded protein: CASSYSRLYNEQFF.

This chain uses TRBV27 with TRBJ2-7; 7 positions match TRBD1. V gave up 5 bases and J gave up 2 bases; unmatched junction bases: 6. CDR1 and CDR2 (germline): MNHEY, SMNVEV (reference sequence). The CDR3 consists of 14 residues. DNA for the CDR3: TGTGCCAGCAGTCCCGGGACAGTTCCCTACGAGCAGTACTTC. This encodes CASSPGTVPYEQYF.

V usage is TRBV2 and J usage is TRBJ2-7; possible D gene TRBD2, 6 bases. Germline CDR1 reads SNHLY; CDR2 reads FYNNEI. There are 14 residues in the CDR3. Trimming stripped 3 bases from V and 2 bases from J, with 11 bases between. The chain's CDR3 is CASSDASETYEQYF. In DNA form, the CDR3 reads TGTGCCAGCAGTGACGCTAGCGAAACCTACGAGCAGTACTTC.

Points on this clone: The identical CDR3 is also encoded by other nucleotide sequences in the sample. CDR3 sequence: CASSYRGNQPQHF. Written as DNA, the CDR3 is TGTGCCAGCAGTTACAGGGGAAATCAGCCCCAGCATTTT. The J gene is TRBJ1-5, the V gene TRBV6-5; maybe TRBD1 (5 bases). Germline lookup yields CDR1 MNHEY and CDR2 SVGAGI. V was pared by 2 bases and J by 4 bases, with 6 bases between. This CDR3 comprises 13 residues.

This sequence joins TRBV28 and TRBJ1-5; D is undetermined. Germline CDR1 reads MDHEN; CDR2 reads SYDVKM. Trimming shortened V by 8 bases and J by 2 bases, and 13 bases separated the two germline ends. The CDR3 sequence is 14 residues long. The CDR3 bases are TGTGCCAGCGGACTGGGTGTCGGCAATCAGCCCCAGCATTTT. Translation: CASGLGVGNQPQHF.